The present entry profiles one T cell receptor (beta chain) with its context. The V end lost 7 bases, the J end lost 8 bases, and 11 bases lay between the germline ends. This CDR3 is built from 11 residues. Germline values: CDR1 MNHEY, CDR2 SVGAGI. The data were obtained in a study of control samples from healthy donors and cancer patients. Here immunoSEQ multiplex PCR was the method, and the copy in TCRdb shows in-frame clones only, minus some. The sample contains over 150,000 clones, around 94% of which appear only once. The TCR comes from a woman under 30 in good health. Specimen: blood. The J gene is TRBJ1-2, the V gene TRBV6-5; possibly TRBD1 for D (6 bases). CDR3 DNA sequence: TGTGCCAGCAAACGGGGGCAGGGCTACACCTTC. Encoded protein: CASKRGQGYTF.